This T cell receptor (beta chain) was identified in a study of blood T cell repertoires in COVID-19. Original data processing: Cell counts per sample came from amplifying reference gene primers. Generated by immunoSEQ multiplex PCR, the TCRdb table keeps only in-frame clones and is missing some. V and J calls and clone size are as listed in that table; D and trimming were resolved from the DNA. The sample has roughly 300,000 clones, roughly 86% seen once; the top ten hold about 5.7%. From germline, CDR1 is SGHRS and CDR2 YFSETQ. The CDR3 totals 14 residues. Between the trimmed V and J ends, which lost 0 bases and 1 base, there was a span of 7 bases. Assignment of participants to cohorts was predicated upon participant-reported clinical history. This clone was found once.

The sequence was obtained from a woman under 40 who had recovered from COVID-19. The sequenced sample was PBMCs or T cells enriched from blood (not recorded which). The chain uses TRBV5-1 and TRBJ1-1; a possible D gene is TRBD1 (5 bases). CDR3 region: CASSLGGTNTEAFF. CDR3 in DNA: TGCGCCAGCAGCTTGGGGGGCACGAACACTGAAGCTTTCTTT.